Sequencing of this T cell receptor (beta chain) was carried out in a study of cytomegalovirus exposure and HLA in healthy donors. The PCR had 60 Vbeta and 13 Jbeta primers. Original processing notes: Some 9.9 million of about 80 million unique TCR beta chains were shared, per a later count. Repertoires were generated with immunoSEQ multiplex PCR, while TCRdb's copy carries only in-frame clones and drops some. From that table come the V and J calls and clone size; the DNA was used to work out D and trimming. The table includes roughly 160,000 clones, 80% to 90% detected once. Per germline, CDR1 SGDLS and CDR2 YYNGEE. CDR3 length equals 13 residues. V lost 4 bases, J lost 4 bases, and 4 bases stayed unmatched. The study's findings and limits: A later analysis linked a missense DCLRE1C variant to TCR beta V- and J-gene trimming.

As to this clone: Its antigen is currently unknown.

The sequenced sample was PBMCs. The rearrangement uses TRBV9 and TRBJ1-2, with 7 bases identical to TRBD1. This clonotype was obtained from a man aged 18-30 years in good health and CMV-seropositive. This CDR3 is CASSFRTGYGYTF. CDR3 DNA: TGTGCCAGCAGCTTCCGGACAGGCTATGGCTACACCTTC.